This TCR beta chain was sequenced during a study of Ad26.COV2.S vaccination and SARS-CoV-2 variants. Profiled with immunoSEQ multiplex PCR; TCRdb holds only in-frame clones, not every one. The sample records 400,000 or so clones, approximately 91% being singletons. Per the germline V gene, CDR1 is SGHNT and CDR2 is YYREEE (reference sequence). CDR3 size: 16 residues. Trimming removed 4 bases from V and 0 bases from J, with 16 bases in between. The treatment was: some 20 received Ad26.COV2.S at low or high dose, single or two shots; about 5 received placebo; per-sample allocation not given. Sampling was performed 63 days after the first vaccine or placebo injection. A Boston donor was an adult aged 18-55 years. Vaccine was an Ad26 vector expressing Wuhan-strain SARS-CoV-2 spike. On this clone: Its antigen is not known.

Study results and caveats: Analytic work on TCR breadth and depth might have understated the full extent of total T cell responses. Researchers reported similar non-spike TCR breadth in vaccine and placebo recipients.

The chain recombines TRBV5-4 with TRBJ1-2, with a possible D match to TRBD1 (6 bases). This TCR was recovered from a person between 18 and 65 years old who received the Ad26.COV2.S COVID-19 vaccine or a placebo. This specimen was peripheral blood, taken in a trial of Ad26.COV2.S vaccine versus placebo. This CDR3 is CASSPWAGVSNYGYTF. Written as DNA, the CDR3 is TGTGCCAGCAGCCCCTGGGCAGGGGTGTCTAACTATGGCTACACCTTC.